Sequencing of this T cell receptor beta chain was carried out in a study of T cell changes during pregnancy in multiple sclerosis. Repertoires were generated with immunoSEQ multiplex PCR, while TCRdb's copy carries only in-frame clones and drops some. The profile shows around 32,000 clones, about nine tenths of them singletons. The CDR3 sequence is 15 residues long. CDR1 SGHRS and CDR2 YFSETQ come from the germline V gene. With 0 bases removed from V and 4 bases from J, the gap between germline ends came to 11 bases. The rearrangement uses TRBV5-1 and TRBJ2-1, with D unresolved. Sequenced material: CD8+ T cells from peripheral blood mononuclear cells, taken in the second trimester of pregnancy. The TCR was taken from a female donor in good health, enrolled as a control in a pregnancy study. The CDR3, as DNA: TGCGCCAGCAGCTTGGGAGTTGGCGGTTACAATGAGCAGTTCTTC. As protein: CASSLGVGGYNEQFF.